Listed below are T cell receptor beta chains from one sample, sequenced in a study of blood T cell repertoires in COVID-19. The data were produced by immunoSEQ multiplex PCR, yet TCRdb's version contains in-frame clones alone and is incomplete. The repertoire holds some 330,000 clones, with 92% as singletons. What was sequenced was PBMCs or T cells enriched from blood (not recorded which). The receptors come from a woman in her 30s who had recovered from COVID-19. CDR3s include the opening cysteine and the closing phenylalanine or tryptophan. D genes are given only for firm matches. Rows may omit the clone size; those that give it use once, few, many or a size class.

>-|TRBV9|-|TRBJ1-1
TGTGCCAGCAGCGAGGGGCCGAACACTGAAGCTTTCTTT
CASSEGPNTEAFF
>-|TRBV5-1|-|TRBJ2-4
TGCGCCAGCAGCTCGCGATTAGCCAAAAACATTCAGTACTTC
CASSSRLAKNIQYF
>-|TRBV27|-|TRBJ2-1
TGTGCCAGCACGAGGGGGAGCTCCTACAATGAGCAGTTCTTC
CASTRGSSYNEQFF
>TRBD2|TRBV5-5|-|TRBJ2-3
TGTGCCAGCAGCTTCTCTAGCGGGAACACAGATACGCAGTATTTT
CASSFSSGNTDTQYF
>TRBD1|TRBV10-1|few|TRBJ1-5
TGCGCCAGCAGTGATGACAGGGGATCTTATAGCAATCAGCCCCAGCATTTT
CASSDDRGSYSNQPQHF
>-|TRBV19|-|TRBJ1-5
TGTGCCAGTAGTATGGTAGAGAATCAGCCCCAGCATTTT
CASSMVENQPQHF
>-|TRBV3-1/TRBV3-2|-|TRBJ1-2
TGTGCCAGCAGCCAAGGTCTGGAGTATGGCTACACCTTC
CASSQGLEYGYTF
>TRBD2|TRBV15|-|TRBJ2-7
TGTGCCACCAGCAGGGGACTAGCGGGAGAGGTCGAGCAGTACTTC
CATSRGLAGEVEQYF
>-|TRBV12-3/TRBV12-4|once|TRBJ1-5
TGTGCCAGCAGCCCTCAGGGGAATCAGCCCCAGCATTTT
CASSPQGNQPQHF
>TRBD1|TRBV28|-|TRBJ1-6
TGTGCCAGCACCCCCTGGGGGACAGGGGGTTCACCCCTCCACTTT
CASTPWGTGGSPLHF
>-|TRBV9|-|TRBJ2-1
TGTGCCAGCAGCTCCCACATAAGCAATGAGCAGTTCTTC
CASSSHISNEQFF
>-|TRBV7-8|-|TRBJ2-1
TGTGCCAGCAGCTCAAGCCAGGGACACGTTTACAATGAGCAGTTCTTC
CASSSSQGHVYNEQFF
>-|TRBV5-4|-|TRBJ1-5
TGTGCCAGCAGCCTGGATAGGGGCTTCAGTCAGCCCCAGCATTTT
CASSLDRGFSQPQHF
>-|TRBV15|few|TRBJ2-7
TGTGCCACCAGCAGAGGCGGCTACGAGCAGTACTTC
CATSRGGYEQYF
>TRBD1|TRBV7-2|-|TRBJ1-1
TGTGCCAGCCGGGACAGCGCCCACACTGAAGCTTTCTTT
CASRDSAHTEAFF
>-|TRBV12-3/TRBV12-4|-|TRBJ1-1
TGTGCCAGCAGGAGGCAGAACACTGAAGCTTTCTTT
CASRRQNTEAFF
>-|TRBV10-3|-|TRBJ1-1
TGTGCCATCAGTGGGGCAGAGAACACTGAAGCTTTCTTT
CAISGAENTEAFF
>-|TRBV2|-|TRBJ2-3
TGTGCCACCACTTCGATTGAGAGCACAGATACGCAGTATTTT
CATTSIESTDTQYF
>-|TRBV21-1|-|TRBJ1-4
TGTGCCAGCAGCAAAGAGAGAGCGACGGTCAAAACTAATGAAAAACTGTTTTTT
CASSKERATVKTNEKLFF
>-|TRBV7-3|-|TRBJ2-7
TGTGCCAGCAGCTTGTCGGGGGAGTTCCACGAGCAGTACTTC
CASSLSGEFHEQYF